The TCR beta chain under discussion was sequenced for a study of blood T cell repertoires in COVID-19. Some clones are missing from TCRdb's copy, which holds only in-frame ones; the method was immunoSEQ multiplex PCR. The sample includes hundreds of thousands of clones, more than 70% seen only once; the top ten take around 12%. The TCR originated in a woman between 45 and 60 years old with COVID-19, enrolled during active disease. The sequencing input was peripheral blood.

The DNA for the CDR3 is TGTGCCAGCAGCTTAGTGGGAGGGGTAAGCAATCAGCCCCAGCATTTT. Residues: CASSLVGGVSNQPQHF. The rearrangement joins TRBV7-6 to TRBJ1-5; possibly TRBD1 for D (5 bases). Germline V CDR1 and CDR2: SGHVS, FNYEAQ. V lost 1 base to trimming and J lost 1 base, with 11 bases between them. The CDR3 totals 16 residues.